Presented here are 19 T cell receptor beta chains from one specimen sequenced in a study of monozygotic twins with inflammatory bowel disease. TCRdb reprocessed the 5' RACE reads, with one entry per CDR3 protein and no DNA. With approximately 200,000 distinct CDR3 sequences in the sample, the ten largest clones hold around 1.5%. The sample comprised blood. The receptors were sampled from a human donor with ulcerative colitis or Crohn's disease, or a healthy co-twin of an affected twin (not recorded which).

The J gene is TRBJ2-5, the V gene TRBV9; the D call of TRBD2 rests on TCRdb alone, since no DNA is present to check it. Germline V gene lookup returns CDR1 SGDLS and CDR2 YYNGEE. The CDR3 runs to 18 residues. CDR3 sequence reads: CASSPFFGSGGNQETQYF.

CDR3 sequence reads: CASSQYRYRGTEAFF. The rearrangement uses TRBV4-1 and TRBJ1-1; the TRBD1 assignment by TCRdb is unverifiable without DNA. Per germline, CDR1 MGHRA and CDR2 YSYEKL. The length of the CDR3 is 15 residues.

J is TRBJ1-6 and V is TRBV6-2 or TRBV6-3. In germline, CDR1 is MNHEY, CDR2 SVGEGT. The CDR3 extends over 14 amino acids. The CDR3 region is CASSYPTLNSPLHF.

The gene calls are TRBV5-1 and TRBJ1-6; there is no DNA to check the TCRdb D call of TRBD1. Germline V gene data show CDR1 as SGHRS and CDR2 as YFSETQ. The CDR3 runs 17 residues. Here the CDR3 reads CASRPDRISSYNSPLHF.

This chain joins TRBV12-3 or TRBV12-4 and TRBJ2-7; TCRdb gives TRBD1 as the D gene, but with no DNA this cannot be confirmed. This CDR3 has 12 amino acids. The CDR3 reads CASSPGTYEQYF.

The rearrangement joins TRBV5-1 to TRBJ2-1; TCRdb gives TRBD2 as the D gene, but with no DNA this cannot be confirmed. CDR3 length equals 16 residues. In germline, CDR1 is SGHRS, CDR2 YFSETQ. The CDR3 sequence is CASRAPTSGVFNEQFF.

The chain couples TRBV29-1 to TRBJ2-1; with no DNA, the TCRdb D assignment of TRBD2 cannot be verified. This CDR3 has 15 residues. CDR1 SQVTM and CDR2 ANQGSEA come from the germline V gene. CDR3 loop: CSVESGRGGINEQFF.

The genes are TRBV27 and TRBJ2-7; the D call of TRBD1 rests on TCRdb alone, since no DNA is present to check it. Germline values: CDR1 MNHEY, CDR2 SMNVEV (reference sequence). The CDR3 length is 15 residues. This CDR3 reads CASSLRGHPSYEQYF.

This CDR3 reads CASSLRPGQGYNEQFF. The chain carries TRBV3-1 and TRBJ2-1; TCRdb picks TRBD1, but there is no DNA to check that call. The CDR3 loop spans 16 amino acids. CDR1 is LGHDT, CDR2 YNNKEL, per germline (reference sequence).

The chain is built from TRBV7-7 and TRBJ2-1; TCRdb's D call, TRBD2, is unchecked because there is no DNA. Germline V gene sequence: CDR1 SSHAT, CDR2 FNYEAQ (reference sequence). This CDR3 has 14 amino acids. CDR3 residues: CASSLTSGGGEQFF.

The V and J genes are TRBV7-9 and TRBJ1-3. The CDR3 length is 14 residues. Per germline, CDR1 SEHNR and CDR2 FQNEAQ (reference sequence). The CDR3 protein is CASSLVRGANTIYF.

The V gene is TRBV6-1, the J gene TRBJ2-1; TCRdb names TRBD2, which stays unverified in the absence of DNA. The CDR3 runs to 14 residues. Germline V gives CDR1 MNHNS, CDR2 SASEGT. The CDR3 loop is CASNDYTSYNEQFF.

The gene calls are TRBV20-1 and TRBJ2-3; TCRdb names TRBD1, which stays unverified in the absence of DNA. This CDR3 contains 13 residues. CDR1 and CDR2 from the germline V gene are DFQATT and SNEGSKA (reference sequence). This CDR3 is CSARRQGTDTQYF.

The chain recombines TRBV6-2 or TRBV6-3 with TRBJ2-3; without DNA, the TCRdb call of TRBD1 cannot be checked. The CDR3 loop spans 16 amino acids. CDR1 is MNHEY and CDR2 is SVGEGT in the germline V gene. CDR3 sequence: CASSYLGTGSTDTQYF.

V usage is TRBV18 and J usage is TRBJ2-1; TCRdb's D gene call, TRBD1, goes unchecked for lack of DNA. The CDR3 extends over 15 amino acids. Germline V gene data show CDR1 as KGHSH and CDR2 as LQKENI. CDR3 protein: CASSRGTGTYNEQFF.

V and J are TRBV5-1 and TRBJ1-5. Germline V gene sequence: CDR1 SGHRS, CDR2 YFSETQ. The CDR3 has 15 amino acids. CDR3 sequence reads: CASSLVTGGDQPQHF.

The chain's CDR3 is CASSSSRTGRKYQETQYF. The chain links TRBV7-8 to TRBJ2-5; the TCRdb call, TRBD1, lacks DNA for checking. Germline assignment: CDR1 SGHVS and CDR2 FQNEAQ. The CDR3 extends over 18 amino acids.

The chain couples TRBV7-2 to TRBJ2-2; TCRdb selects TRBD1, and the lack of DNA leaves this call unchecked. Looked up from germline, CDR1 is SGHTA and CDR2 is FQGNSA. The CDR3 runs to 15 residues. Here the CDR3 reads CASSSQQGNTGELFF.

The V call is TRBV14, the J call TRBJ1-4. CDR1 and CDR2 from the germline V gene are SGHDN and FVKESK. The CDR3 runs to 15 residues. CDR3 amino acids: CASSQSKGTNEKLFF.